These 8 T cell receptor beta chains came from one sample sequenced in a study of blood T cell repertoires in COVID-19. Produced via immunoSEQ multiplex PCR; TCRdb's table is partial and in-frame only. Here the sample spans about 280,000 clones, 75% to 90% being singletons. Source material: peripheral blood. These receptors originate from a woman between 70 and 85 years old with acute or convalescent COVID-19.

This clone has more than one count but fewer than ten. The chain uses TRBV11-2 and TRBJ1-1; TRBD1 matches 9 bases. There are 14 residues in the CDR3. Germline trimming cut 5 bases from V and 6 bases from J; bases unmatched to any gene: 7. Per the germline V gene, CDR1 is SGHAT and CDR2 is FQNNGV. The CDR3 spells CASSARDRVAEAFF. In DNA, the CDR3 is TGTGCCAGCAGCGCCCGGGACAGGGTGGCTGAAGCTTTCTTT. Variable domain in full (rest from reference TRBV11-2 and TRBJ1-1): EAGVAQSPRYKIIEKRQSVAFWCNPISGHATLYWYQQILGQGPKLLIQFQNNGVVDDSQLPKDRFSAERLKGVDSTLKIQPAKLEDSAVYLCASSARDRVAEAFFGQGTRLTVV.

The chain combines TRBV6-5 with TRBJ2-7; D possibly corresponds to TRBD2 (6 bases). The CDR3 spans 14 residues. CDR1 is MNHEY, CDR2 SVGAGI, per germline. V lost 2 bases, J lost 4 bases, and 12 bases lay in between. CDR3 residues: CASSYRGAAYEQYF. The CDR3 DNA reads as TGTGCCAGCAGTTACCGCGGGGCGGCGTACGAGCAGTACTTC.

V usage is TRBV5-1 and J usage is TRBJ2-1; the D gene is possibly TRBD2 (6 bases). The CDR3 loop spans 14 amino acids. Trimming removed 4 bases from V and 4 bases from J, with 12 bases in between. Per the germline V gene, CDR1 is SGHRS and CDR2 is YFSETQ. The CDR3 here is CASSPTAGYNEQFF. CDR3 DNA: TGCGCCAGCAGCCCAACCGCGGGGTACAATGAGCAGTTCTTC.

This sequence joins TRBV5-1 and TRBJ1-2; 8 bases map to TRBD1. The CDR3 extends over 14 amino acids. Looked up from germline, CDR1 is SGHRS and CDR2 is YFSETQ. The trim removed 1 base at V and 8 bases at J, leaving 7 bases unmatched. CDR3 coding DNA: TGCGCCAGCAGCTTGACCCCCGACAGGGGAGGCTACACCTTC. This gives the protein CASSLTPDRGGYTF.

This clone occurred a few times. Distinct nucleotide sequences in the sample also encode this CDR3. This chain connects TRBV3-1 (or the pseudogene TRBV3-2) to TRBJ1-5; D call uncertain. CDR1 and CDR2 from the germline V gene are LGHDT and YNNKEL (reference sequence). V dropped 3 bases and J dropped 6 bases, with 6 bases sitting between them. This CDR3 has 12 residues. This chain's CDR3 is CASSQGSQPQHF. The CDR3 region has the DNA TGTGCCAGCAGCCAGGGGAGTCAGCCCCAGCATTTT.

This rearrangement joins TRBV19 to TRBJ1-6, with TRBD1 matching 8 bases. Per germline, CDR1 LNHDA and CDR2 SQIVND (reference sequence). The J segment lost 6 bases and the V segment lost 2 bases, leaving 3 bases of the junction unmatched. This CDR3 has 15 amino acids. CDR3 in amino acids: CASSIQGTGNSPLHF. The CDR3 DNA reads TGTGCCAGTAGTATACAGGGGACAGGTAATTCACCCCTCCACTTT. Using reference TRBV19 and TRBJ1-6 for the parts outside the CDR3, the full variable domain is DGGITQSPKYLFRKEGQNVTLSCEQNLNHDAMYWYRQDPGQGLRLIYYSQIVNDFQKGDIAEGYSVSREKKESFPLTVTSAQKNPTAFYLCASSIQGTGNSPLHFGNGTRLTVT.

The CDR3 here is CASSYGTGDGYTF. CDR3 sequence (DNA): TGTGCCAGCAGTTATGGGACAGGGGATGGCTACACCTTC. The rearrangement uses TRBV7-2 and TRBJ1-2, with TRBD1 identical over 10 bases. Trimming cost V 6 bases and J 6 bases; bases outside gene matches: 4. Germline loops: CDR1 SGHTA, CDR2 FQGNSA. The CDR3 is 13 amino acids. The full variable domain, rest sourced from reference TRBV7-2 and TRBJ1-2, is GAGVSQSPSNKVTEKGKDVELRCDPISGHTALYWYRQSLGQGLEFLIYFQGNSAPDKSGLPSDRFSAERTGGSVSTLTIQRTQQEDSAVYLCASSYGTGDGYTFGSGTRLTVV.

This clone has just a few counts. This sequence joins TRBV6-5 and TRBJ1-3, with D tentatively TRBD1 (5 bases). Deletions cut 6 bases from V and 0 bases from J, with 12 bases between. This CDR3 spans 15 amino acids. Germline CDR1 and CDR2: MNHEY and SVGAGI. The CDR3 region is CASRWGHDSGNTIYF. The CDR3, as DNA: TGTGCCAGCAGGTGGGGCCACGACTCTGGAAACACCATATATTTT.